This record looks at one T cell receptor (beta chain) sequence and its context. In its sample, this clone comes out as medium-sized (0.01 to 0.1%). Its antigen target is currently unknown. No much larger clone is present one base from it, and per-base qualities are unavailable. Preparation of the library involved the immunoSEQ multiplex PCR assay. The multiplex PCR relied on a mix of 60 forward primers for TCR Vbeta segments and 13 reverse primers for TCR Jbeta segments. The CDR3 region of rearranged TCR beta genes was amplified from genomic DNA by a multiplex PCR assay. Amplified TCR beta libraries were sequenced as 87-base-pair reads on the Illumina HiSeq System. The study's own analysis went as follows. Across the 700 or so repertoires, a later analysis counted some 81 million unique TCR beta chains, roughly 11 million of which were shared by at least two donors. A nearest-neighbor algorithm error-corrected the raw reads and collapsed the reads into unique sequences, merging closely related sequences to remove PCR and sequencing errors. To assign V, D and J gene segments, CDR3 sequences were aligned to IMGT reference sequences. For a sequence to be retained, at least a six-nucleotide match to both a V gene segment and a J gene segment was required. A rearrangement counted as productive if the CDR3 had no stop codons and remained in frame with V and J, and every other rearrangement counted as non-productive. CDR3 was defined by IMGT convention, running from the second conserved V-encoded cysteine to the conserved J-encoded phenylalanine. The earlier analysis of more than 450 of the donors excluded sequences that lacked an unambiguous match to a single V gene segment. An earlier analysis of a few hundred of the donors called V segments functional above 56.7% productive rearrangements and segregating when the between-donor standard deviation exceeded 5%. A statistical classification framework was built for diagnosing cytomegalovirus status from the catalog of TCR beta chain sequences. V and J gene assignment, in a later analysis, came from comparing TCR nucleotide sequences with IMGT/GENE-DB human TR gene sequences. A later analysis assigned CDR3 sequences and most-parsimonious VDJ recombination scenarios with the TCRdist pipeline. In a later analysis, each TCR beta chain was defined by its CDR3 amino acid sequence together with its V-gene family, and reads without a unique V-gene family were excluded. As a way to deal with suspected cross-contamination and a sequencing artifact, a later analysis dropped 450 to 600 nucleotide sequences that were highly shared and had low generation probability. A later analysis calculated a clonal expansion index for each public chain from normalized within-repertoire ranks of inferred template counts. Generation probabilities in a later analysis came from a VDJ recombination model fitted to out-of-frame rearrangements, and those results were checked against IGoR. In a later analysis, TCR-TCR, TCR-HLA and TCR-CMV co-occurrence was scored with hypergeometric tests, and a repertoire-size bias correction was applied to TCR pairs. A later analysis estimated false discovery rates by permuting HLA or CMV assignments 20 times. A later analysis grouped co-occurring TCRs with DBSCAN, adding TCRdist sequence similarity when clustering within HLA-allele-positive subsets. Co-occurrence clustering excluded repertoires with fewer than 30,000 or more than 120,000 public chains, plus five with anomalous nucleotide sharing. TCRdb took over this immuneACCESS table, retaining in-frame rearrangements with V and J assigned. Such tables are incomplete; in checked studies, under half of the missing clones stem from an unresolved V gene, and the remainder is unexplained. Clonal size and the V and J genes are those of that table, whereas D and trimming came from the DNA. The sample table records some 60,000 clones; around 80% of these occur just once. Around 6% of the sample is taken by the ten largest.

In total, 500 to 700 healthy bone marrow donors made up the cohort. At the time of sampling, all cohort members were nominally healthy, though unrecorded immune exposures were likely present. The donor was CMV seronegative and belonged to the group of 380 or so seronegative cohort members. A peripheral blood sample was provided by each donor, and peripheral blood mononuclear cells were used for TCR beta sequencing. Genomic DNA was extracted from the blood cell samples with the Qiagen DNeasy Blood Extraction Kit. The data were obtained in a study of cytomegalovirus exposure and HLA in healthy donors (dated by TCRdb to the late 2010s). At the level of the whole study: According to an earlier analysis of 450 to 650 of the donors, roughly 180 million T cells yielded 117 million unique TCR beta sequences and approximately 300 Gb of sequence data. On average, about 200,000 unique TCR beta nucleotide sequences were sequenced per donor among some 430 genotyped donors of the cohort, with around 19% of those sequences being non-productive. The number of donors typed differed by locus, with roughly 620-640 for A, B, C, DRB1 and DQB1, roughly 520 for DQA1, 606 for DPA1, and around 430 for DPB1. Every discovery cohort repertoire had been produced on one sequencing platform. Besides the first cohort of roughly 660 subjects, a separate validation cohort made up of 95 to 150 different subjects was used. Roughly 5 DR-DQ haplotypes were handled as single units for association and clustering because linkage in the cohort was strong. In a later genetic analysis, genome-wide SNP genotypes for about 55% of the roughly 670 donors were used, and that subset was treated as a discovery cohort. The study aimed to test whether signatures of past pathogen exposure could be identified by cataloging public T cell receptors. Among the roughly 390 genotyped donors, around 81% belonged to the genetic ancestry cluster associated with self-reported Caucasian donors. Rather than drawing on any new phenotypic data, the later analysis identified candidate immune exposures from TCR beta sequences and the way those sequences occurred across donors. Approximately 330 gigabases of sequencing data and around 80 million unique TCR sequences made up an early release that covered roughly 670 HLA-typed donors. Alongside the repertoire data, information on donor age, sex, ethnicity and CMV serostatus was compiled. A later analysis re-examined previously published TCR beta repertoires from hundreds of donors and added high-resolution HLA genotyping to investigate patterns of TCR occurrence. HLA typing covered class I and class II loci at four-digit resolution. An earlier analysis of some 500 of the donors used high-throughput TCR beta sequencing to judge whether each TCR beta V gene segment behaved as functional or pseudogenic. The study used immunosequencing to profile the T cell repertoires of 600 to 850 subjects and linked those repertoires to cytomegalovirus serostatus. High-throughput TCR immunosequencing, statistical association of individual TCRs with disease status, and machine learning were combined to predict cytomegalovirus infection status. General findings and caveats noted by the study authors: Most TCR sequences were observed very rarely across donors, whereas some public TCRs were present in many individuals. The presence/absence analyses assumed that sequencing depth was roughly uniform across donors, and that assumption may not be true. V-gene and J-gene trimming of TCR beta chains was associated with a missense DCLRE1C variant in a later genetic analysis, and the association was replicated in an independent cohort. A further reported finding was that TCR beta sequences accurately predicted the HLA-A and HLA-B alleles for most subjects in the first cohort. A later analysis found that HLA-associated TCR beta chains were more clonally expanded and had lower generation probabilities than equally common non-associated chains. In vitro tests confirmed that three of the cytomegalovirus-associated TCR beta chains recognize cytomegalovirus antigens. In an earlier analysis of around 500 of the donors, most TCR beta V segments appeared in productive rearrangements about 90% or about 30% of the time, broadly matching IMGT annotations. According to a later analysis, most CMV-associated TCR beta chains appeared to be HLA-restricted, and the HLA associations seemed to be driven largely by CMV exposure. In a later analysis, the rate of TCR association differed among HLA loci, with DRB1 alleles having the most associated TCRs and HLA-C alleles having the fewest. Approximately 18 rarely observed V segments, including chromosome 9 orphons, were excluded from the earlier analysis of a few hundred of the donors because counts were too low. A total of 164 TCR beta chains were listed by the study as associated with cytomegalovirus. The classifier was reported to diagnose cytomegalovirus status with high specificity and sensitivity in both the original and validation cohorts. According to a later analysis, parvovirus B19, influenza, CMV and Epstein-Barr virus appeared linked to several top co-occurrence clusters. A cluster of highly shared sequence variants was judged likely to be a technical artifact of the sequencing pipeline. When HLA alleles, especially DR and DQ, strongly co-occurred, attributing TCR associations to individual alleles was difficult. In a later genetic analysis, fewer N-insertions in productive TCRs were reported among donors in an Asian-associated ancestry cluster than the approximately 630-donor mean. CMV serostatus was the only immune exposure information available for the cohort. Only TCR beta chains were sequenced in this cohort, and the absence of alpha or paired-chain data limited detectable features. The authors suggested that the approach could potentially be generalized to other disease states and immunological phenotypes. Correlated functional status among segregating V segments might reflect linkage disequilibrium, but an unknown experimental factor could not be ruled out. Specific HLA alleles were associated with 15,000 to 20,000 TCR beta sequences at a false discovery rate of 0.05 in a later analysis. The 87-base-pair reads could not distinguish some IMGT-functional V segments, including TRBV6-2 and TRBV6-3, so those segments were excluded. Because HLA typing was missing for some donors at each locus, association tests included only the typed subset.

V has 6 bases trimmed and J has 5 bases trimmed; junction bases matching no gene number 4. Taken from cysteine to phenylalanine, the CDR3 has 13 residues. CDR3 DNA only is kept here, 39 bases in frame from base 1. Via the germline V gene, CDR1 is ENHRY and CDR2 SYGVKD. This clonotype was obtained from a male donor in good health and CMV-seronegative. Source material: PBMCs. In this chain, TRBV10-3 is recombined with TRBJ1-1, and 9 junctional nucleotides match TRBD1. The CDR3 region has the sequence CAISTGGGTEAFF. Here is the DNA: TGTGCCATCAGCACAGGGGGCGGGACTGAAGCTTTCTTT.